This T cell receptor (beta chain) was profiled in a study of CD8 T cells in ankylosing spondylitis. TCRdb used MiXCR to reprocess the 5' RACE reads, holding one entry per CDR3 protein. The sample includes some 39,000 distinct CDR3 sequences, approximately 9.9% of them seen just once. This clonotype turned up a few times. Its cognate antigen is unknown. Notes on the study in general: It appeared that ankylosing spondylitis blood was characterized by a TCR beta motif of roughly 8 highly homologous variants.

The V and J ends lost 2 bases and 0 bases respectively, with 8 bases between them. CDR1 and CDR2 (germline): MNHNY, SVGAGI (reference sequence). The CDR3 contains 14 residues. The rearrangement joins TRBV6-6 to TRBJ2-7; D is perhaps TRBD1 (6 bases). Sequenced sample: synovial fluid, either unsorted or a sorted T cell fraction (not recorded which). This TCR derives from a male donor with ankylosing spondylitis. The CDR3 bases are TGTGCCAGCAGTTACGAACAGGGCTCCTACGAGCAGTACTTC. Translation gives CASSYEQGSYEQYF.